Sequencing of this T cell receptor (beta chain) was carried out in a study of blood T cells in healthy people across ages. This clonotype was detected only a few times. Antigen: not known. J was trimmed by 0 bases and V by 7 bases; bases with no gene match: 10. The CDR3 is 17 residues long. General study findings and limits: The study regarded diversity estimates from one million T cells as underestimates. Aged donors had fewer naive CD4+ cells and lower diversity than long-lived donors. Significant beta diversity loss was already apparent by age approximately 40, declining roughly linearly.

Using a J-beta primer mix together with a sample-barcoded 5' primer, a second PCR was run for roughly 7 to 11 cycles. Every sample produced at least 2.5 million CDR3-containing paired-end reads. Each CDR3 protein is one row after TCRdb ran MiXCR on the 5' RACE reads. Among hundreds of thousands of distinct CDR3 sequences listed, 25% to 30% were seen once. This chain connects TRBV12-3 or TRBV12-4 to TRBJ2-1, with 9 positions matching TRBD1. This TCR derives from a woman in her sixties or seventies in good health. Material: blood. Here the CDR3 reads CASTETGGDPSYNEQFF. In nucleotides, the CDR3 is TGTGCCAGCACCGAGACAGGGGGGGATCCCTCCTACAATGAGCAGTTCTTC.